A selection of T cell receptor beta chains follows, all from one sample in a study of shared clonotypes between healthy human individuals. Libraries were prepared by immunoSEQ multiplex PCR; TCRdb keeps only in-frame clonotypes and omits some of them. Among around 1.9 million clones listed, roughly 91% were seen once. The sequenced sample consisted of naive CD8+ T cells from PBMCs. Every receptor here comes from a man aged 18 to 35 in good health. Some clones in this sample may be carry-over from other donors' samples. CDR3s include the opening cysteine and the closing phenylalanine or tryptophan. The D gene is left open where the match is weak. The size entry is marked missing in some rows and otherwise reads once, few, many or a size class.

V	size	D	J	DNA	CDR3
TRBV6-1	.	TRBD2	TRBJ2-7	TGTGCCAGCAGTGAAGTAGCGGGAGGAAGCGCGTACGAGCAGTACTTC	CASSEVAGGSAYEQYF
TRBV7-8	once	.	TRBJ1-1	TGTGCCAGCAGCCTGGCGCTCTCGACTGAAGCTTTCTTT	CASSLALSTEAFF
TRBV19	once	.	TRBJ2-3	TGTGCCAGTAAAGAGACTCCGGGCCTTAACACAGATACGCAGTATTTT	CASKETPGLNTDTQYF
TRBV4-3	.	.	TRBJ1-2	TGCGCCAGCAGTCTAGGGACGGGGTTCTCTGGCTACACCTTC	CASSLGTGFSGYTF
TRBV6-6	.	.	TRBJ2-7	TGTGCCAGCAGTCACCGGACAGTCTACTACGAGCAGTACTTC	CASSHRTVYYEQYF
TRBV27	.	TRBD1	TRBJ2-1	TGTGCCAGCAGGCCCGGACAGGGGCTTTACAATGAGCAGTTCTTC	CASRPGQGLYNEQFF
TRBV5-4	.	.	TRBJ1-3	TGTGCCAGCGGATATGCGGGGTACGGAAACACCATATATTTT	CASGYAGYGNTIYF
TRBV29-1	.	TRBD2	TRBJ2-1	TGCAGCGTTGAAGGGTTAGCGGGAGTGGACAATGAGCAGTTCTTC	CSVEGLAGVDNEQFF
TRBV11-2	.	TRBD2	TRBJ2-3	TGTGCCAGCAGCTTCCCATCTAGCGGGGCAAGCACAGATACGCAGTATTTT	CASSFPSSGASTDTQYF
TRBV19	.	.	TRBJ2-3	TGTGCCAGTAGTATAAGGGCAGGGGTAGGGACAGATACGCAGTATTTT	CASSIRAGVGTDTQYF
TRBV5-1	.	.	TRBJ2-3	TGCGCCAGCAGTCCAGCCTTCAGCACAGATACGCAGTATTTT	CASSPAFSTDTQYF
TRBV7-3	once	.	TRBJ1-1	TGTGCCAGCAGCTTACCCCGGGACAAGAACACTGAAGCTTTCTTT	CASSLPRDKNTEAFF
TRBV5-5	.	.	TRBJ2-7	TGTGCCAGCAGCGATCGATTCGGAGGTAACGAGCAGTACTTC	CASSDRFGGNEQYF
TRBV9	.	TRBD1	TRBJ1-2	TGTGCCAGCAGCGTAGGGGACAGGGGACGAGGCTACACCTTC	CASSVGDRGRGYTF
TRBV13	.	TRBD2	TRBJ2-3	TGTGCCAGCAGCTTTCGGACTAGGGGCACAGATACGCAGTATTTT	CASSFRTRGTDTQYF
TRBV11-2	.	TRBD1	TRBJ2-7	TGTGCCAGCAGCCCGGGACAGGGTTACGAGCAGTACTTC	CASSPGQGYEQYF
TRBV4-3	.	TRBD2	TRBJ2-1	TGCGCCAGCAGCCAAGAACGGACTAGCGGGAGGGCCTTTCTTCTAGGTGAGCAGTTCTTC	CASSQERTSGRAFLLGEQFF
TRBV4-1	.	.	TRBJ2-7	TGCGCCAGCAAAGCGGCGGGAAGCTCCTACGAGCAGTACTTC	CASKAAGSSYEQYF
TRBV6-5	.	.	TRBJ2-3	TGTGCCAGCAGTGGGGGGCAGCTCACAGATACGCAGTATTTT	CASSGGQLTDTQYF
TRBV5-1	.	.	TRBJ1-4	TGCGCCAGCAGCTTGGGCTCGGCCCCTTCTAATGAAAAACTGTTTTTT	CASSLGSAPSNEKLFF
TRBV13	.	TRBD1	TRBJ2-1	TGTGCCAGCAGCTCTAGAGGGGCAGGGGGCAATGAGCAGTTCTTC	CASSSRGAGGNEQFF
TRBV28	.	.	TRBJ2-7	TGTGCCAGCAGGACCCCCGGGAACTACGAGCAGTACTTC	CASRTPGNYEQYF
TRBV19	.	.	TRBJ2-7	TGTGCCAGTAGTATAGATATTTCTAGCGCGATCTACGAGCAGTACTTC	CASSIDISSAIYEQYF
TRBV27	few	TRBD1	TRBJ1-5	TGTGCCAGCCGGGGGACAGGGGGCTATCAGCCCCAGCATTTT	CASRGTGGYQPQHF
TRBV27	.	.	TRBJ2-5	TGTGCCAGCAGGGAGAGAGGGTTGGGTGAGACCCAGTACTTC	CASRERGLGETQYF
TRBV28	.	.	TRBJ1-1	TGTGCCAGCAGTTTTAGTCAGGGGTTCACTGAAGCTTTCTTT	CASSFSQGFTEAFF
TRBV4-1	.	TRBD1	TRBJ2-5	TGCGCCAGCAGCCCCCGGGACAGGGAACAAGAGACCCAGTACTTC	CASSPRDREQETQYF
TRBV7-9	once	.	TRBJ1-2	TGTGCCAGCAGTCCGGCCGGGACAACCAATAACTATGGCTACACCTTC	CASSPAGTTNNYGYTF
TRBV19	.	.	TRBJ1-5	TGTGCCAGTAGTAAAGACCCGGAGGGAAATCAGCCCCAGCATTTT	CASSKDPEGNQPQHF
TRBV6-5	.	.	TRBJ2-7	TGTGCCAGCAGTTACTCGATTGGGCCCTTCTACGAGCAGTACTTC	CASSYSIGPFYEQYF
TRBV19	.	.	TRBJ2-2	TGTGCCAGTAGTATTCTCCAGGGCCCTACCGGGGAGCTGTTTTTT	CASSILQGPTGELFF
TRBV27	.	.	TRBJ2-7	TGTGCCAGCAGGGGATGGTTCTACGAGCAGTACTTC	CASRGWFYEQYF